This paragraph reports one T cell receptor beta chain. Its antigen target is currently unknown. A much larger clone differs from this one at a single base, so this may be a read error. Every patient had bone marrow sampled at the time of active disease. Ficoll-Hypaque density gradient centrifugation was used to isolate the bone marrow mononuclear cells. To remove myeloma plasma cells, the cells were labeled with CD138 magnetic microbeads on a MACS separator, and CD138-negative cells were then collected by negative selection. The purity of the isolated cells was checked by flow cytometry with CD138 antibodies on an Attune NxT. Total RNA was extracted using TRIzol reagent and was quantified on a NanoDrop spectrophotometer. Paired RNA-seq and IR-seq were performed on the CD138-negative bone marrow sample of each patient. The Immunoverse kit was used to build TCR libraries from 400 ng RNA, with molecular barcoded adaptors covering alpha/delta and beta/gamma chains. TCR library preparation was performed with the same RNA that was used for transcriptome sequencing. Sequencing of TCR libraries was carried out on an Illumina HiSeq 4000 with 2 x 150 cycles. Per the original workflow: MiXCR aligned TCR reads to human V, D, J and C references and assembled the aligned reads into CDR3 clonotypes, with quality filtering and error correction included. The tcR package in R was used to analyze clonotype counts and gene usage diversity. For inspection of raw mapping reads, RNA-seq reads were mapped by STAR aligner version 2.5.3a onto GRCh37 of the human genome. To test how sequencing depth affects detected clonotypes, IR-seq fastq files were randomly downsampled with Seqtk 1.3. In TCRdb, the public reads were trimmed at Q25 with fastp and aligned with MiXCR, with productive beta chains retained. Each record represents a unique CDR3 protein, reported with the most common genes and DNA among its rows. Clone size and V and J calls follow TCRdb, not the original study. The sample table lists 75,000 to 95,000 distinct CDR3 sequences, 20% to 25% of them with a count of one. The ten most abundant clones make up over 9.5% of the sample.

CDR1 KGHSH and CDR2 LQKENI were looked up in the germline V gene. Including the terminal cysteine and phenylalanine, the CDR3 comprises 14 residues. Solely the CDR3 DNA is kept, with 42 bases framed from the first base. This entry belongs to a study of read filtering for tumor transcriptome and immune sequencing (dated by TCRdb to the early 2020s). With respect to the entire study: Of the patients in the cohort, 16 to 20 were male and 14 to 15 were female, and their mean age was approximately 70 years, with a range of about 40 to 85. After DNase treatment, whole-transcriptome libraries were prepared using the TruSeq RNA Access Library Prep Kit. TCR repertoires obtained by targeted immune repertoire sequencing and by bulk whole-transcriptome sequencing performed on the same bone marrow samples were compared. Per sample, about 3.5 to 10.27 million TCR-region mapped reads were obtained with IR-seq, compared with only 85 to 1273 with RNA-seq. Under revised international staging, roughly 8 patients fell into R-ISS I, some 15 into R-ISS II and six or seven into R-ISS III. One of the main goals was to work out a read-filtering strategy for immune repertoire data, in particular whether clonotypes backed by only a single read should be removed.

Broad study findings and their caveats: When single-read clonotypes were removed, the proportions of shared clonotypes in IR-seq and RNA-seq correlated more strongly. Compared with RNA-seq, IR-seq captured clonotypes at much higher depth and more reliably, and a smaller IR-seq throughput was enough to identify most shared clonotypes. The sorted CD138-negative fraction was composed of a mixed bone marrow immune population rather than of purified T cells. In IR-seq, single-read clonotypes were about 81.9% of clonotypes but about 3.5% of total reads; in RNA-seq they were roughly 72% of clonotypes and roughly 42% of reads.

Material: a population of CD138-negative cells sorted from bone marrow. The cell subset or site label corresponds to: bone marrow mononuclear cells depleted of CD138+ plasma/myeloma cells by negative magnetic selection. This TCR derives from a donor at least 40 years old with multiple myeloma. The V gene is TRBV18 and the J gene is TRBJ2-1; no D gene can be assigned with confidence. The DNA sequence is TGTGCCAGCTCACCACGCCACTCCTACAATGGGCAGTTCTTC. This gives the protein CASSPRHSYNGQFF.